Following are 6 T cell receptor beta chains from one sample sequenced in a study of vaccination and CD4 T cells after COVID-19 (dated by TCRdb to between 2022 and 2023). Preparation of the library involved PCR. Sequencing was performed on an Illumina iSeq 100. DNA from cultured CD4+ T cells underwent TCR sequencing with the Oncomine TCR Beta short-read assay at the Johns Hopkins FTIC core. In TCRdb, the public reads were trimmed at Q25 with fastp and aligned with MiXCR, with productive beta chains retained. Records with the same CDR3 protein are collapsed into one entry carrying the most frequent genes and DNA. In this sample the table shows roughly 19,000 distinct CDR3 sequences, 50% of which occur a single time. Jointly, the top ten make up 6.5% of the sample. These receptors have no known antigen. Read against the paper, the sample's treatment or condition label means: approximately 9-day PBMC culture with coronavirus spike peptide pools or control peptides (ViraFEST assay).

Sequencing was done on a sample of CD4+ T cells from blood, cultured in vitro. All receptors come from a human donor who had recovered from COVID-19.

The chain joins TRBV4-1 to TRBJ1-4, with 8 positions matching TRBD1. This CDR3 is 13 amino acids long. Germline-derived CDR1 and CDR2 are MGHRA and YSYEKL. Trimming took 4 bases from V and 7 from J; bases not matched to a gene: 2. The CDR3 DNA reads as TGCGCCAGCAGCCCGGACAGGGCTGAAAAACTGTTTTTT. It specifies CASSPDRAEKLFF.

This clonotype was counted between two and nine times. The chain couples TRBV15 to TRBJ2-5; perhaps TRBD1 as D (7 bases). Trimming took 9 bases from V and 7 from J, leaving 18 bases between them. The germline V gene encodes CDR1 LNHNV and CDR2 YYDKDF (reference sequence). The CDR3 has 13 residues. CDR3 nucleotide sequence: TGTGCCACGTCCGGGGGACAGTCCTTGACCCAGTACTTC. Protein product: CATSGGQSLTQYF.

This clonotype showed up just once. The chain recombines TRBV7-3 with TRBJ1-4, with no clear D. Trimming shortened V by 1 base and J by 7 bases, and 7 bases separated the two germline ends. This CDR3 is built from 13 residues. Germline CDR1 SGHTA, CDR2 FQGTGA. This CDR3 reads CASSLNSGEKLFF. The CDR3 DNA reads TGTGCCAGCAGCTTAAATAGTGGTGAAAAACTGTTTTTT.

The table lists this clonotype with a few counts. The rearrangement links TRBV6-5 to TRBJ1-5; 9 nucleotides align to TRBD1. The CDR3 totals 17 residues. CDR1 and CDR2 (germline): MNHEY, SVGAGI. Trimming removed 4 bases from V and 4 bases from J; junction bases left unmatched: 11. CDR3 in amino acids: CASSLPGQGTGNQPQHF. The CDR3 nucleotides read TGTGCCAGCAGTTTGCCCGGACAGGGGACCGGAAATCAGCCCCAGCATTTT.

This clonotype has just one count. The rearrangement links TRBV7-2 to TRBJ1-1; D is possibly TRBD1 (5 bases). Between the trimmed V and J ends, which lost 0 bases and 0 bases, there was a span of 8 bases. The CDR3 extends over 15 amino acids. Germline lookup yields CDR1 SGHTA and CDR2 FQGNSA. Here the CDR3 DNA reads TGTGCCAGCAGCTTAGCTCGGGGGATGAACACTGAAGCTTTCTTT. Residues: CASSLARGMNTEAFF.

This chain links TRBV30 with TRBJ2-7, with a possible D match to TRBD1 (6 bases). Per the germline V gene, CDR1 is GTSNPN and CDR2 is SVGIG (reference sequence). The CDR3 runs to 12 residues. V was cut by 5 bases and J by 0 bases, with 8 bases left in between. This CDR3 is CAWGDNSYEQYF. DNA of the CDR3: TGTGCCTGGGGGGACAACTCCTACGAGCAGTACTTC.